Listed below are T cell receptor beta chains from one sample, sequenced in a study of CD8 T cells in ankylosing spondylitis. TCRdb independently ran MiXCR on the 5' RACE reads; one entry per CDR3 protein. The data hold fewer than 550,000 distinct CDR3 sequences, with over 4% observed a single time. Sequencing input: blood, either unsorted or a sorted T cell fraction (not recorded which). The receptors were sampled from a male donor with ankylosing spondylitis. The CDR3 runs from the conserved cysteine through the conserved F or W. The D gene is left open where the match is weak. Part of the rows lack a size; the others show once, few, many or a class for expanded clones.

clone_size	d_call	v_call	j_call	cdr3_nt	cdr3_aa
many	NA	TRBV28	TRBJ1-2	TGTGCCAGCAGTTTTTCCCGCAACTATGGCTACACCTTC	CASSFSRNYGYTF
many	NA	TRBV9	TRBJ2-3	TGTGCCAGCAGCGTCCAGGGTATCAGCACAGATACGCAGTATTTT	CASSVQGISTDTQYF
many	NA	TRBV20-1	TRBJ1-1	TGCAGTGCCAAACGGGGGGCCCTGAACACTGAAGCTTTCTTT	CSAKRGALNTEAFF
many	NA	TRBV7-2	TRBJ2-7	TGTGCCAGCAGCTTAGTAACAGGGAAAAACGAGCAGTACTTC	CASSLVTGKNEQYF
many	NA	TRBV29-1	TRBJ2-3	TGCAGCGTCCTCTCGTGGTCTTCGGAGGATACGCAGTATTTT	CSVLSWSSEDTQYF
many	NA	TRBV5-1	TRBJ2-7	TGCGCCAGCAGCCACCGGGAGAATAAGGACGAGCAGTACTTC	CASSHRENKDEQYF
many	NA	TRBV6-1	TRBJ1-2	TGTGCCAGCAGTTATCCGTATGGCTACACCTTC	CASSYPYGYTF
many	TRBD2	TRBV11-1	TRBJ2-1	TGTGCCAGCAGCCTACGGACTAGCGGGAGGGTGAGGGAGCAGTTCTTC	CASSLRTSGRVREQFF
many	NA	TRBV4-1	TRBJ2-7	TGCGCCAGCAGCCAAGGACAGCGAACCTACGAGCAGTACTTC	CASSQGQRTYEQYF
NA	NA	TRBV6-5	TRBJ2-7	TGTGCCAGCAGTTCGGACGGTTTTACCTACGAGCAGTACTTC	CASSSDGFTYEQYF
few	NA	TRBV11-1	TRBJ2-7	TGTGCCAGCAGCTTTAACGACGAGCAGTACTTC	CASSFNDEQYF
few	TRBD2	TRBV10-3	TRBJ2-6	TGTGCCATCAGGGACCTAGCGGGGGCCTCTGGGGCCAACGTCCTGACTTTC	CAIRDLAGASGANVLTF